These 32 T cell receptor beta chains share one sample of origin, sequenced in a study of blood T cells in healthy people across ages (dated by TCRdb to 2013 to 2016). The library came from 5' RACE. Instrument used: Illumina HiSeq 2500. The second PCR ran for roughly 7 to 12 cycles and used a J-beta primer mix along with a sample-barcoded 5' primer. TCRdb's own reprocessing of the public reads used fastp at Q25 and MiXCR and kept productive beta chains. Rows with a matching CDR3 protein are joined into one entry that keeps the most common DNA and genes. The sample records over 500,000 distinct CDR3 sequences, 52% of which are singletons. Of the sample, approximately 12% falls within the top ten clones. The sample was blood. These receptors all stem from a woman older than 75 in good health.

This clonotype was counted a single time. The chain carries TRBV2 and TRBJ2-5; maybe TRBD2 (6 bases). The CDR3 runs to 13 residues. The V gene lost 8 bases and the J gene lost 4 bases, with 14 bases spanning the gap. Germline V lookup: CDR1 SNHLY, CDR2 FYNNEI. The CDR3 loop reads CASRGLNGETQYF. The CDR3 DNA follows: TGTGCCAGCCGGGGACTTAATGGAGAGACCCAGTACTTC.

The genes are TRBV6-2 or TRBV6-3 and TRBJ1-1; D possibly corresponds to TRBD1 (5 bases). Trimming shortened V by 0 bases and J by 1 base, and 6 bases separated the two germline ends. There are 14 residues in the CDR3. The germline gives CDR1 MNHEY, CDR2 SVGEGT. Here the CDR3 DNA reads TGTGCCAGCAGTTACTCGGGGGGGAACACTGAAGCTTTCTTT. This translates into CASSYSGGNTEAFF.

This sequence joins TRBV12-3 or TRBV12-4 and TRBJ2-5, with unresolved D. The J call may be in error: the DNA end matches TRBJ2-7 better. The CDR3 is 14 residues long. CDR3 sequence reads: CASSDPLTLYEQYF. As DNA, the CDR3 is TGTGCCAGCAGCGATCCCTTAACCCTCTACGAGCAGTACTTC.

This clonotype was observed at least ten times. The gene calls are TRBV12-3 or TRBV12-4 and TRBJ2-4; D remains ambiguous. V was pared by 5 bases and J by 7 bases, with 9 bases between. This CDR3 contains 12 residues. Written as DNA, the CDR3 is TGTGCCAGCAGTCCCCGAGGCAACATTCAGTACTTC. This translates into CASSPRGNIQYF.

In regard to this clonotype: A read error is possible here, since a much larger clone lies one base away. The chain links TRBV11-1 to TRBJ1-1, with D unresolved. CDR1 is SGHAT and CDR2 is FQDESV in the germline V gene (reference sequence). V lost 2 bases to trimming and J lost 0 bases, with 10 bases between them. The length of the CDR3 is 15 residues. The CDR3 loop reads CASSLLTMMNTEAFF. CDR3 in DNA: TGTGCCAGCAGCTTACTGACCATGATGAACACTGAAGCTTTCTTT. Combining the CDR3 with reference TRBV11-1 and TRBJ1-1 gives the whole variable domain EAEVAQSPRYKITEKSQAVAFWCDPISGHATLYWYRQILGQGPELLVQFQDESVVDDSQLPKDRFSAERLKGVDSTLKIQPAELGDSAMYLCASSLLTMMNTEAFFGQGTRLTVV.

The chain couples TRBV3-1 to TRBJ2-7; D is unclear. CDR3 length: 13 amino acids. V shed 4 bases and J shed 3 bases, with 10 bases lying between them. Per germline, CDR1 LGHDT and CDR2 YNNKEL (reference sequence). CDR3 sequence: CASSPSEFYEQYF. Written as DNA, the CDR3 is TGTGCCAGCAGCCCCTCAGAGTTCTACGAGCAGTACTTC.

CDR3 in amino acids: CASTPGAKNIQYF. Written as DNA, the CDR3 is TGTGCCAGCACCCCGGGAGCCAAAAACATTCAGTACTTC. The rearrangement uses TRBV25-1 and TRBJ2-4; D gene ambiguous. The V and J ends lost 7 bases and 0 bases respectively, with 7 bases between them. CDR1 is MGHDK and CDR2 is SYGVNS in the germline V gene. The length of the CDR3 is 13 residues.

Of note for this clonotype: One end of the junction does not line up with germline, which may come from a read error. V and J are TRBV12-3 or TRBV12-4 and TRBJ2-3; D perhaps matches TRBD1 (6 bases). CDR3 length: 15 residues. CDR3 region: CASSSRQAMSDMQYF. The CDR3 coding sequence is TGTGCCAGCAGTTCCCGACAGGCGATGTCAGATATGCAGTATTTT.

The rearrangement uses TRBV6-5 and TRBJ1-1, with a possible D match to TRBD1 (6 bases). Between the trimmed V and J ends, which lost 6 bases and 9 bases, there was a span of 14 bases. Germline values: CDR1 MNHEY, CDR2 SVGAGI. The CDR3 runs 12 residues. DNA of the CDR3: TGTGCCAGCAGCCCTCAAGGGGGAAAAGCTTTCTTT. Protein: CASSPQGGKAFF.

Only one count was recorded for this clonotype. V is TRBV10-3 and J is TRBJ2-7; D remains unclear. The V and J ends lost 7 bases and 0 bases respectively, with 10 bases between them. This CDR3 contains 13 residues. Germline V gene lookup returns CDR1 ENHRY and CDR2 SYGVKD. DNA of the CDR3: TGTGCCATCAATGACCCTGGCTCCTACGAGCAGTACTTC. Translation: CAINDPGSYEQYF.

In this sample, this clonotype turned up many times. V is TRBV5-1 and J is TRBJ2-5, with TRBD1 matching 7 bases. This CDR3 region has 13 residues. The trim removed 6 bases at V and 2 bases at J, leaving 4 bases unmatched. Germline-derived CDR1 and CDR2 are SGHRS and YFSETQ. The CDR3 loop reads CASNHRGQETQYF. The CDR3 region has the DNA TGCGCCAGCAATCACAGGGGTCAAGAGACCCAGTACTTC.

In its sample, this clonotype was seen once. The DNA of the CDR3 is TGTGCCAGCAGCTCAACCGCCGGGACTTACTACAATGAGCAGTTCTTC. This codes for CASSSTAGTYYNEQFF. The rearrangement joins TRBV3-1 to TRBJ2-1, with D maybe TRBD2 (6 bases). V lost 5 bases and J 3 bases, leaving 17 bases between the germline ends. Germline V gives CDR1 LGHDT, CDR2 YNNKEL (reference sequence). CDR3 size: 16 residues.

About this clonotype itself: This may arise from a read error, as a much more abundant clone is one base away. The chain employs TRBV12-3 or TRBV12-4 and TRBJ2-1; TRBD2 matches 10 bases. This CDR3 contains 17 residues. V lost 3 bases, J lost 1 base, and 6 bases stayed unmatched. The CDR3 spells CASSLWASGGSYNEQFF. The CDR3 DNA follows: TGTGCCAGCAGTTTGTGGGCTAGCGGGGGTTCCTACAATGAGCAGTTCTTC.

With regard to this clonotype: This may come from a read error, since a much larger clone is one base off. This chain joins TRBV20-1 and TRBJ2-1, with 13 nucleotides matching TRBD2. Germline CDR1 is DFQATT and CDR2 is SNEGSKA (reference sequence). The CDR3 runs to 14 residues. The CDR3 protein is CSAMGLAGLYEKFF. The DNA of the CDR3 is TGCAGTGCTATGGGACTAGCGGGACTATATGAGAAGTTCTTC.

CDR3 DNA sequence: TGTGCCAGCAGTTCACAAAGGACCCTTGCCGTCACAGATACGCAGTATTTT. Protein product: CASSSQRTLAVTDTQYF. The chain recombines TRBV28 with TRBJ2-3; D uncertain. The V end was cut by 4 bases, the J end by 2 bases, with 19 bases between. The CDR3 runs 17 residues. Germline V gene data show CDR1 as MDHEN and CDR2 as SYDVKM.

This clonotype has a single count. The gene calls are TRBV27 and TRBJ2-1; tentative D call: TRBD2 (6 bases). CDR3 size: 14 residues. Germline loops: CDR1 MNHEY, CDR2 SMNVEV (reference sequence). Trimming left V 5 bases short and J 4 bases short, with 12 bases between. The chain's CDR3 is CASSTTAGYNEQFF. CDR3 nucleotide sequence: TGTGCCAGCAGTACCACGGCGGGGTACAATGAGCAGTTCTTC.

The chain employs TRBV20-1 and TRBJ2-5; possible D gene TRBD2, 6 bases. The CDR3 loop spans 13 amino acids. V was pared by 3 bases and J by 2 bases, with 10 bases between. CDR1 is DFQATT and CDR2 is SNEGSKA in the germline V gene (reference sequence). The CDR3 is CSARDREQETQYF. Here the CDR3 DNA reads TGCAGTGCTAGGGATCGGGAGCAAGAGACCCAGTACTTC.

The CDR3 nucleotides read TGTGCCAGCTCACCCCACAGGGGTGAGCAGTTCTTC. Its protein is CASSPHRGEQFF. This rearrangement joins TRBV18 to TRBJ2-1; 7 nucleotides line up with TRBD1. Germline CDR1 is KGHSH and CDR2 is LQKENI. Trimming at V came to 3 bases and at J to 9 bases, leaving 2 bases not matched to a gene. This CDR3 is 12 amino acids long.

V gene TRBV7-2 combines with J gene TRBJ2-5; 10 nucleotides match TRBD2. The CDR3 covers 15 residues. CDR1 and CDR2 from the germline V gene are SGHTA and FQGNSA. Germline trimming cut 4 bases from V and 4 bases from J; bases unmatched to any gene: 6. CDR3 protein: CASSYQAGGRETQYF. The CDR3 DNA reads TGTGCCAGCAGCTACCAAGCGGGGGGGCGAGAGACCCAGTACTTC.

The chain carries TRBV7-2 and TRBJ2-3; TRBD1 aligns across 7 bases. V lost 5 bases to trimming and J lost 4 bases; unmatched junction nucleotides: 9. Germline V lookup: CDR1 SGHTA, CDR2 FQGNSA. The CDR3 length is 15 residues. The CDR3 reads CASSIRQGSADTQYF. The CDR3 nucleotides are TGTGCCAGCAGCATTCGACAGGGTAGTGCAGATACGCAGTATTTT.

This rearrangement joins TRBV4-2 to TRBJ1-2; 7 nucleotides match TRBD1. This CDR3 spans 17 amino acids. Germline CDR1 is LGHNA and CDR2 is YNFKEQ. The V segment lost 0 bases and the J segment 5 bases; nucleotides outside the gene matches: 12. The CDR3: CASSQDLGVGTAYGYTF. Written as DNA, the CDR3 is TGTGCCAGCAGCCAAGATCTGGGGGTTGGGACAGCGTATGGCTACACCTTC.

This clonotype was seen once. A much more abundant neighbour one base away suggests this may be a read error. The chain uses TRBV18 and TRBJ2-7; D not resolved. This CDR3 comprises 14 residues. Trimming pared 2 bases from V and 3 bases from J, leaving 11 bases between. Germline V gene data show CDR1 as KGHSH and CDR2 as LQKENI. The CDR3 DNA is TGTGCCAGCTCACCAGAAGCTGAATACTACGAGCAGTACTTC. It specifies CASSPEAEYYEQYF.

The chain couples TRBV28 to TRBJ1-1; D is ambiguous. Trimming took off 8 bases at V and 0 bases at J, with 16 bases between the two ends. CDR3 length equals 15 residues. Germline V gene lookup returns CDR1 MDHEN and CDR2 SYDVKM. The chain's CDR3 is CASLIGSSMNTEAFF. CDR3 nucleotides: TGTGCCAGCCTTATAGGCAGCTCGATGAACACTGAAGCTTTCTTT.

The chain combines TRBV15 with TRBJ2-2, with no clear D. CDR1 and CDR2 (germline): LNHNV, YYDKDF (reference sequence). Trimming left V 0 bases short and J 3 bases short, with 8 bases between. This CDR3 has 15 residues. The CDR3 protein is CATSRDRHHTGELFF. The CDR3 nucleotides are TGTGCCACCAGCAGAGATAGACACCACACCGGGGAGCTGTTTTTT.

This clonotype was found a few times. With a much larger clone just one base away, this may be a read error. The chain uses TRBV7-3 and TRBJ2-3; D call uncertain. Germline V lookup: CDR1 SGHTA, CDR2 FQGTGA. The CDR3 is 16 amino acids. V shed 5 bases and J shed 0 bases, with 15 bases lying between them. The CDR3 DNA reads TGTGCCAGCAGCCCCACCTATGCCACTAGCACAGATACGCAGTATTTT. As protein: CASSPTYATSTDTQYF. Combining the CDR3 with reference TRBV7-3 and TRBJ2-3 gives the whole variable domain GAGVSQTPSNKVTEKGKYVELRCDPISGHTALYWYRQSLGQGPEFLIYFQGTGAADDSGLPNDRFFAVRPEGSVSTLKIQRTERGDSAVYLCASSPTYATSTDTQYFGPGTRLTVL.

Notes on this clonotype: A single base separates this from a much larger clone, so it may be a read error. This sequence joins TRBV7-2 and TRBJ2-1, with 10 bases fitting TRBD2. Germline V CDR1 and CDR2: SGHTA, FQGNSA. The CDR3 is made up of 14 amino acids. In DNA form, the CDR3 reads TGTGCCAGCACCGGACTAGCGGCTTACAGTGAGCAGTTCTTC. Translated: CASTGLAAYSEQFF. Using reference TRBV7-2 and TRBJ2-1 for the parts outside the CDR3, the full variable domain is GAGVSQSPSNKVTEKGKDVELRCDPISGHTALYWYRQSLGQGLEFLIYFQGNSAPDKSGLPSDRFSAERTGGSVSTLTIQRTQQEDSAVYLCASTGLAAYSEQFFGPGTRLTVL.

The chain employs TRBV12-3 or TRBV12-4 and TRBJ2-4; D gene uncertain. Near its end, the DNA agrees better with TRBJ2-7, so the J call may be wrong. The CDR3 is 12 amino acids. The CDR3 region is CASSPWAREQYF. CDR3 nucleotide sequence: TGTGCCAGCAGTCCGTGGGCCCGCGAGCAGTACTTC.

This chain uses TRBV5-1 with TRBJ2-2; a weak D match, TRBD1 (6 bases). The germline V gene encodes CDR1 SGHRS and CDR2 YFSETQ. This CDR3 is built from 15 residues. V lost 5 bases and J lost 6, with 17 bases in between. CDR3 in amino acids: CASRLPEYRAGELFF. The CDR3 nucleotides read TGCGCCAGCAGACTGCCCGAGTACAGGGCCGGGGAGCTGTTTTTT. The full variable domain, rest sourced from reference TRBV5-1 and TRBJ2-2, is KAGVTQTPRYLIKTRGQQVTLSCSPISGHRSVSWYQQTPGQGLQFLFEYFSETQRNKGNFPGRFSGRQFSNSRSEMNVSTLELGDSALYLCASRLPEYRAGELFFGEGSRLTVL.

Note on this clonotype: A read error may be the cause here, since a much bigger clone is one base away. The chain employs TRBV3-1 and TRBJ2-1, with TRBD1 identical over 10 bases. Germline assignment: CDR1 LGHDT and CDR2 YNNKEL (reference sequence). This CDR3 comprises 12 residues. The CDR3 DNA reads as TGTACCAGCAGAGGACAGGGGGATGAGCAGTTCTTC. Protein sequence: CTSRGQGDEQFF.

A word on this clonotype: An end of the junction differs from the germline gene, which may be a read error. The J gene is TRBJ2-7, the V gene TRBV12-3 or TRBV12-4; D uncertain. The CDR3 is 12 residues long. The CDR3 DNA reads as TGTGCCAGTAGTCGAGACACCTACGAACAGTACTTC. Its translation is CASSRDTYEQYF.

The chain recombines TRBV7-2 with TRBJ2-5; D possibly corresponds to TRBD2 (5 bases). This CDR3 spans 13 amino acids. The V end lost 5 bases, the J end lost 5 bases, and 12 bases lay between the germline ends. In germline, CDR1 is SGHTA, CDR2 FQGNSA. The chain's CDR3 is CASSPSLIETQYF. In DNA, the CDR3 is TGTGCCAGCAGCCCTAGCCTGATCGAGACCCAGTACTTC.

This clonotype was seen repeatedly, ten times or more. V and J are TRBV20-1 and TRBJ2-5, with D hard to call. Germline V gene data show CDR1 as DFQATT and CDR2 as SNEGSKA (reference sequence). The CDR3 covers 12 residues. V was pared by 1 base and J by 13 bases, with 16 bases between. CDR3 nucleotide sequence: TGCAGTGCTAGAGGGTCACACGGCATTGGGTACTTC. The encoded protein is CSARGSHGIGYF.